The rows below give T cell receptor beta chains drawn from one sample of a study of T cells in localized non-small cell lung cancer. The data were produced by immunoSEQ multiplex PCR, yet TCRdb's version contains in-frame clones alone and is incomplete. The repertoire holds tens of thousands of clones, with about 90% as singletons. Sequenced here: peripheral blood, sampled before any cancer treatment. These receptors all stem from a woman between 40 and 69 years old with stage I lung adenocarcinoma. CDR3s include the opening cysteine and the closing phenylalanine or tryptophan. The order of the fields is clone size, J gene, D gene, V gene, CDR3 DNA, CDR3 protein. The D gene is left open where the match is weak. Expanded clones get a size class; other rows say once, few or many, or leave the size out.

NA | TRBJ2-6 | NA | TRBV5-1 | TGCGCCAGCAGCTTGGCCGGGTACTCTGGGGCCAACGTCCTGACTTTC | CASSLAGYSGANVLTF
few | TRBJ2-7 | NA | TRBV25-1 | TGTGCCAGCGGGGAAGGAAGCTCCTACGAGCAGTACTTC | CASGEGSSYEQYF
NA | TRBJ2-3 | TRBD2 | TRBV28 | TGTGCCAGTGGGACTAGCGGGATCTACGGCGCAGATACGCAGTATTTT | CASGTSGIYGADTQYF
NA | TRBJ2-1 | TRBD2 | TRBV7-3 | TGTGCCAGCAGCTTAGCGGCGGGAGTATCCTACAATGAGCAGTTCTTC | CASSLAAGVSYNEQFF
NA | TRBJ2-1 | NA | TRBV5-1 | TGCGCCAGCAGCTTGGCAGGGAGCTCCTACAATGAGCAGTTCTTC | CASSLAGSSYNEQFF
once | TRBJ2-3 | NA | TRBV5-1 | TGCGCCAGCAGCTTGATACTTCGGGCAGCCCTCACAGATACGCAGTATTTT | CASSLILRAALTDTQYF
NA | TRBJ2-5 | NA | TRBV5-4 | TGTGCCAGCAGCTTGGAAGAGACCCAGTACTTC | CASSLEETQYF
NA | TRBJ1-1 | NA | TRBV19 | TGTGCCACCCAAAGATCGGGGGGGGGCACTGAAGCTTTCTTT | CATQRSGGGTEAFF
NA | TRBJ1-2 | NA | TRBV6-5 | TGTGCCAGCAGTTACTCAGCGCAGGCCTATGGCTACACCTTC | CASSYSAQAYGYTF
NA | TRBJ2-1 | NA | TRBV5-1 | TGCGCCAGCAGTCAGGGAGGAGGGGCAACCTACAATGAGCAGTTCTTC | CASSQGGGATYNEQFF
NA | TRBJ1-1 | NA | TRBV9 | TGTGCCAGCAGAGAGGCGGGGAATGCGGGGTCTGAAGCTTTCTTT | CASREAGNAGSEAFF
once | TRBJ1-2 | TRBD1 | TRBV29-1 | TGCAGCGTAAGAGTGAGGGGGCTCAATGGCTACACCTTC | CSVRVRGLNGYTF
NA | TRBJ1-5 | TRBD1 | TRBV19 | TGTGCCAGTACTAACAGGGGGCAACAGCCCCAGCATTTT | CASTNRGQQPQHF
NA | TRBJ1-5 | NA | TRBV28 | TGTGCCAGCAGTTTACCAGGGAGGACCCAGCATTTT | CASSLPGRTQHF
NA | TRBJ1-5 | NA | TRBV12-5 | TGTGCTAGTGGTTTGGTAGAGAGGGCTCAGCATTTT | CASGLVERAQHF
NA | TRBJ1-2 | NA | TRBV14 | TGTGCCAGCAGTCAAGGATCAGGTCGGGGCTACACCTTC | CASSQGSGRGYTF
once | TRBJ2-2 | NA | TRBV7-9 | TGTGCCAGCAGCCAAAAGGACAGCGAAGTAGACGGGGAGCTGTTTTTT | CASSQKDSEVDGELFF
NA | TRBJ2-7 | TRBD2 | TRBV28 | TGTGCCAGCGCCGGGACTAGCGGGAGTGGATACGAGCAGTACTTC | CASAGTSGSGYEQYF
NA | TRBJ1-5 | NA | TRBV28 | TGTGCCAGCAGTCCGTCCGGAAGGAAGCCCCAGCATTTT | CASSPSGRKPQHF
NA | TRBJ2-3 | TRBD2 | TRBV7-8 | TGTGCCAGCACCGATAGCGGGAGGGGCACAGATACGCAGTATTTT | CASTDSGRGTDTQYF
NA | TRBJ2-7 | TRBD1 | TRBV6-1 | TGTGCCAGCAGTGAAGGGGGCCAGACAGGGGCTTTCTACGAGCAGTACTTC | CASSEGGQTGAFYEQYF
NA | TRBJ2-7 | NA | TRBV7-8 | TGTGCCAGCAGCTTAGAGGCTAGTACCTACGAGCAGTACTTC | CASSLEASTYEQYF
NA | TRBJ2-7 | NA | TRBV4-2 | TGTGCCAGCAGCCAAGAAAGCCAGGGAACCTACGAGCAGTACTTC | CASSQESQGTYEQYF